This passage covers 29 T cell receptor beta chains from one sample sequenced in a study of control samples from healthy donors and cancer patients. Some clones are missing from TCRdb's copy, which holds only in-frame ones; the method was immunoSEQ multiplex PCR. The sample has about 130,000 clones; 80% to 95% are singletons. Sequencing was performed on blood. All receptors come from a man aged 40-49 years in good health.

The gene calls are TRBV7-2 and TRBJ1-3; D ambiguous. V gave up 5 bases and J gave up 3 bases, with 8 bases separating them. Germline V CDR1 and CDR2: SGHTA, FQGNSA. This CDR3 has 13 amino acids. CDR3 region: CASSNGVGNTIYF. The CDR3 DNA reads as TGTGCCAGCAGCAATGGAGTTGGAAACACCATATATTTT.

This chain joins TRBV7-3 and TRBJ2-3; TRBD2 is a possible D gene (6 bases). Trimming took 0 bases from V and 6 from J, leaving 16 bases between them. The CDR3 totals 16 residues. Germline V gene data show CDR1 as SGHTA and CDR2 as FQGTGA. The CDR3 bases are TGTGCCAGCAGCTTAACGCGGACCCCTGGGGGGGATACGCAGTATTTT. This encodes CASSLTRTPGGDTQYF.

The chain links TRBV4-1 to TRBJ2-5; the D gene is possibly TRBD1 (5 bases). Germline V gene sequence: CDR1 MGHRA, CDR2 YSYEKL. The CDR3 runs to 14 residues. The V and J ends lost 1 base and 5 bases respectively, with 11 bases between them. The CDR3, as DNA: TGCGCCAGCAGCCAAGTGGGCCAGGGCGAGACCCAGTACTTC. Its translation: CASSQVGQGETQYF.

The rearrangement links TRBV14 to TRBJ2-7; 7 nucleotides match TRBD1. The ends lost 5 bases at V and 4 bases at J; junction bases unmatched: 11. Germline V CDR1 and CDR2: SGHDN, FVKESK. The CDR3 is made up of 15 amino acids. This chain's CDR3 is CASSFATGTNYEQYF. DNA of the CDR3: TGTGCCAGCAGCTTCGCGACAGGGACAAATTACGAGCAGTACTTC.

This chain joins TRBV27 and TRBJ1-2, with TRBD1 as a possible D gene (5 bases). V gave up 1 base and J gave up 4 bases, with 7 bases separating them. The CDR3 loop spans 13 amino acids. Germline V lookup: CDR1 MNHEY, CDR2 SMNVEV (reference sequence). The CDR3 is CASSLWGFYGYTF. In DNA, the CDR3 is TGTGCCAGCAGTTTATGGGGGTTCTATGGCTACACCTTC.

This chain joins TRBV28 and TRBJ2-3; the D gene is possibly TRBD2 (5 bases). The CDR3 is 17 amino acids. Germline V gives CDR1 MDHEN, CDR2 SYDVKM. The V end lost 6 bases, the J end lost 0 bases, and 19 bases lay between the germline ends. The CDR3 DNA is TGTGCCAGCAGCCGCATACGGGTGGACTCTAGCACAGATACGCAGTATTTT. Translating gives CASSRIRVDSSTDTQYF.

For the CDR3, the DNA is TGCGCCAGCAGCGTACAGGTGGGCCTTAATTCACCCCTCCACTTT. It codes for CASSVQVGLNSPLHF. The chain uses TRBV5-1 and TRBJ1-6; perhaps TRBD1 as D (5 bases). The ends were cut back, 4 bases at V and 6 bases at J, with 14 bases in the middle. The CDR3 spans 15 residues. Germline lookup yields CDR1 SGHRS and CDR2 YFSETQ.

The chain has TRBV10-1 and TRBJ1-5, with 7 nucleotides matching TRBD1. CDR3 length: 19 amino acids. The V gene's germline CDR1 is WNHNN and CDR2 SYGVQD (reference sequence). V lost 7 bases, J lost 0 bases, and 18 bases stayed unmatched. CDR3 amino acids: CASKPDRVLGSYSNQPQHF. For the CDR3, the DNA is TGCGCCAGCAAGCCAGACAGGGTTCTAGGGTCGTATAGCAATCAGCCCCAGCATTTT.

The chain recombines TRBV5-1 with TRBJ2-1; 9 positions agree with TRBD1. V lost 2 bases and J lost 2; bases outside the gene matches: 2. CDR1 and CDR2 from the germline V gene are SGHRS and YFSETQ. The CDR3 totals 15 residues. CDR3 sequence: CASSFRDRAYNEQFF. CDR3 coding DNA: TGCGCCAGCAGCTTCCGGGACAGGGCCTACAATGAGCAGTTCTTC.

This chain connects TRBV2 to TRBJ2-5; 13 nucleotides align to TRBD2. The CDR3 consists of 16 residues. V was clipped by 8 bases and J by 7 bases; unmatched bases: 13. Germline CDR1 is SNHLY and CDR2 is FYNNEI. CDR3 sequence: CASDPRTSGGAGTQYF. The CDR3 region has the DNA TGTGCCAGCGACCCCCGTACTAGCGGGGGGGCCGGGACCCAGTACTTC.

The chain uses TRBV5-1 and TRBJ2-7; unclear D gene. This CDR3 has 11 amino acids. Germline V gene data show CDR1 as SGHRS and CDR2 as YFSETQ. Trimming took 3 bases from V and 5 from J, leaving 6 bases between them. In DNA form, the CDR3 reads TGCGCCAGCAGCTGGGCGGACGAGCAGTACTTC. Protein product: CASSWADEQYF.

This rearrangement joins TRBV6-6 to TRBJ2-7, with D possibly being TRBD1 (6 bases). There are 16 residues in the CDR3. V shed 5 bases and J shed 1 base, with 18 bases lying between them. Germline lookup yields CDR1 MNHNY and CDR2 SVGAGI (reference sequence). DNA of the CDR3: TGTGCCAGCAGTGACTTTGGACAGCAAATATCCTACGAGCAGTACTTC. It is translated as CASSDFGQQISYEQYF.

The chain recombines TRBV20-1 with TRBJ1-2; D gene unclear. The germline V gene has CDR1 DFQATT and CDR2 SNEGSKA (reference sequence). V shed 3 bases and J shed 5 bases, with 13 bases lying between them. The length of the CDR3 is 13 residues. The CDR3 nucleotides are TGCAGTGCTAGTCCCGGGCGGGTTTATGGCTACACCTTC. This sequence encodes CSASPGRVYGYTF.

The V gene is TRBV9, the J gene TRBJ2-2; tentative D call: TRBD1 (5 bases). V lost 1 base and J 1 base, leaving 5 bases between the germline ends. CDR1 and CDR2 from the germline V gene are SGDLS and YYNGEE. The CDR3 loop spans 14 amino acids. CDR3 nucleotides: TGTGCCAGCAGCGTACAGGGGAACACCGGGGAGCTGTTTTTT. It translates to CASSVQGNTGELFF.

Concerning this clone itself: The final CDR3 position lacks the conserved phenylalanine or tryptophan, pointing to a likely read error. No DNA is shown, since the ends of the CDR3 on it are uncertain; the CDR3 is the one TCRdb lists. CDR3 sequence: CASKSGSNL. The chain carries TRBV6-4 and TRBJ1-1. Germline values: CDR1 MRHNA, CDR2 SNTAGT. The CDR3 is 9 amino acids long, termini counted.

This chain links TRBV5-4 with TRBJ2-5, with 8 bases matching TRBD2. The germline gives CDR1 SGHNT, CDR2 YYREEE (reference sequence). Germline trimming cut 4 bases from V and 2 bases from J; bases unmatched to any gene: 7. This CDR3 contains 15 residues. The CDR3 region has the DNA TGTGCCAGCAGCGAGACTAGCGCTAAACAAGAGACCCAGTACTTC. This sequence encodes CASSETSAKQETQYF. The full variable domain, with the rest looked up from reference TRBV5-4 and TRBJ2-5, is ETGVTQSPTHLIKTRGQQVTLRCSSQSGHNTVSWYQQALGQGPQFIFQYYREEENGRGNFPPRFSGLQFPNYSSELNVNALELDDSALYLCASSETSAKQETQYFGPGTRLLVL.

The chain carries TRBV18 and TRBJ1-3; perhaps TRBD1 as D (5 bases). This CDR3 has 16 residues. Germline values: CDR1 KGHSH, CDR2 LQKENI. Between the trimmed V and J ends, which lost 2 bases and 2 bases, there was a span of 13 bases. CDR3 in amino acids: CASSPVGTLAGNTIYF. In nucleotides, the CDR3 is TGTGCCAGCTCACCAGTAGGGACTCTAGCTGGAAACACCATATATTTT.

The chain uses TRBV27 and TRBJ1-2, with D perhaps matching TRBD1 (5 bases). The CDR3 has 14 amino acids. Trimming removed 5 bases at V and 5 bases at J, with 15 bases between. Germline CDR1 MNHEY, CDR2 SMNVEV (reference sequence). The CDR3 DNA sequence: TGTGCCAGCAGTCCGAAAGGGACTAGGTATGGCTACACCTTC. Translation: CASSPKGTRYGYTF.

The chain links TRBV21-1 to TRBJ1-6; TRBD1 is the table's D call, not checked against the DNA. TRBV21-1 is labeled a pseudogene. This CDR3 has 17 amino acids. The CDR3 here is CASSKWVRTGQESPLHF. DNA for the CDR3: TGTGCCAGCAGCAAATGGGTTCGGACAGGACAGGAATCACCCCTCCACTTT.

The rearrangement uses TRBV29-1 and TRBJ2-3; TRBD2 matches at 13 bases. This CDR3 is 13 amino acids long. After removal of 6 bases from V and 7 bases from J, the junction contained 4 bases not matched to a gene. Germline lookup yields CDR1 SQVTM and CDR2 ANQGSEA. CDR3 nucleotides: TGCAGCGTCGGACTAGCGGGGGTGCATACGCAGTATTTT. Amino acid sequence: CSVGLAGVHTQYF.

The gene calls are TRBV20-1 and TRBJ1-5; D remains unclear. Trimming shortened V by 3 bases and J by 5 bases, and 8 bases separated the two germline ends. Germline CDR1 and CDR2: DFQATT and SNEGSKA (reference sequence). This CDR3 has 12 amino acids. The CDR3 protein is CSASSPDQPQHF. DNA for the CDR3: TGCAGTGCTAGTTCCCCCGATCAGCCCCAGCATTTT.

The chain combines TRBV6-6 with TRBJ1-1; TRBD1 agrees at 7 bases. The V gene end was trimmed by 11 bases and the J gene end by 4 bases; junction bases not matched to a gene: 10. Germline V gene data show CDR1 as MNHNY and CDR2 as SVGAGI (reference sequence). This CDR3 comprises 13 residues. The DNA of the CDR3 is TGTGCCGGGAACAGGGGCGTCGGCACTGAAGCTTTCTTT. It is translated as CAGNRGVGTEAFF.

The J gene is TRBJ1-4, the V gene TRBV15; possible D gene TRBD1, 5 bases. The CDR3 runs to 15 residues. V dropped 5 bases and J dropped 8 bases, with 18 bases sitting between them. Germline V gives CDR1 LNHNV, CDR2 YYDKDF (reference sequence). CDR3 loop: CATSSRGAPGEKLFF. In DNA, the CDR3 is TGTGCCACCAGCTCCCGGGGCGCCCCGGGGGAAAAACTGTTTTTT.

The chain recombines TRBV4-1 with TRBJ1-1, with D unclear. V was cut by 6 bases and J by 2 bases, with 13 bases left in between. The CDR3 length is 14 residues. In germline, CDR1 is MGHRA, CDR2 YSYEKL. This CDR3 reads CASRPFADNTEAFF. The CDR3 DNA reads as TGCGCCAGCAGGCCGTTCGCAGATAACACTGAAGCTTTCTTT.

This CDR3 reads CASSLEFRDTEAFF. The CDR3 coding sequence is TGTGCCAGCAGCTTAGAATTTAGGGACACTGAAGCTTTCTTT. This chain joins TRBV11-1 and TRBJ1-1, with D hard to call. CDR3 size: 14 residues. Germline V gives CDR1 SGHAT, CDR2 FQDESV (reference sequence). Trimming removed 1 base from V and 3 bases from J, with 9 bases in between.

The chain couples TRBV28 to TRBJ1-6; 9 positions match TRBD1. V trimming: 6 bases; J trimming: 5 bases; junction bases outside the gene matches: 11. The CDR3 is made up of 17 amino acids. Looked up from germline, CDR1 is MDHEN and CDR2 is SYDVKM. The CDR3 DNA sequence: TGTGCCAGCAGCCAGAACAGGGGGCTGTCCCATAATTCACCCCTCCACTTT. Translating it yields CASSQNRGLSHNSPLHF.

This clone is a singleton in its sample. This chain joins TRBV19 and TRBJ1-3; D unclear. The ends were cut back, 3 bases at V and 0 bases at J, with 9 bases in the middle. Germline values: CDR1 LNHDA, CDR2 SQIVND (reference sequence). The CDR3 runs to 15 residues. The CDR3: CASSIRPVSGNTIYF. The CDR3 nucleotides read TGTGCCAGTAGTATCAGGCCGGTCTCTGGAAACACCATATATTTT.

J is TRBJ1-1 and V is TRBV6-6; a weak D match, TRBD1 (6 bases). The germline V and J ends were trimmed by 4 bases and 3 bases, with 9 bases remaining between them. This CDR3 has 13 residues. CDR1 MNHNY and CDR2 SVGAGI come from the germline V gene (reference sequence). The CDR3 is CASSSRGHTEAFF. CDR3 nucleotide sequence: TGTGCCAGCAGTTCACGGGGGCACACTGAAGCTTTCTTT.

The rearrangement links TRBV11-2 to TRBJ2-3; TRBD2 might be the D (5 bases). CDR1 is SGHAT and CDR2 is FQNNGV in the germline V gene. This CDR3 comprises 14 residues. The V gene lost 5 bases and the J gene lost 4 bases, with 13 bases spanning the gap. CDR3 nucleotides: TGTGCCAGCAGCCGGGAAGGATACGCAGATACGCAGTATTTT. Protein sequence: CASSREGYADTQYF.